This TCR beta chain originates from a study of neurological immune-mediated disorders. As for the study in general: There were around 35 multiple sclerosis patients. Of these, 31 had relapsing-remitting MS and 3 had secondary progressive MS.

The authors produced cDNA by 5'RACE using 10-nucleotide random UMIs. TCRdb independently ran MiXCR on the 5' RACE reads; one entry per CDR3 protein. Here the sample spans about 58,000 distinct CDR3 sequences, 3% to 4% being singletons. Unmatched junction bases numbered 8, after V lost 2 bases and J lost 9 bases. Germline assignment: CDR1 DFQATT and CDR2 SNEGSKA (reference sequence). The CDR3 is 14 residues long. This clonotype was seen repeatedly, ten times or more. Sequencing was carried out using PBMCs. The source of this sequence is a woman aged 55-70 years with multiple sclerosis. The chain carries TRBV20-1 and TRBJ2-1; 9 bases match TRBD2. In DNA form, the CDR3 reads TGCAGTGCTAGACCGCTAGCGGGAACTGGTGAGCAGTTCTTC. Translated: CSARPLAGTGEQFF.